The next 29 T cell receptor beta chains were all read from a single sample in a study of beta chain features in type 1 diabetes. TCRB transcripts that were expressed got sequenced, as all of the isolated RNA had been reverse transcribed. Here immunoSEQ multiplex PCR was the method, and the copy in TCRdb shows in-frame clones only, minus some. The table shows fewer than 500,000 clones, with approximately 14% occurring only once. The sample consisted of naive CD4+ T cells from blood. The receptors here all came from a man aged 30 to 45 in good health.

The chain combines TRBV5-1 with TRBJ2-2, with 10 bases lining up with TRBD2. CDR3 length: 15 amino acids. The J segment lost 6 bases and the V segment lost 3 bases, leaving 5 bases of the junction unmatched. Germline V lookup: CDR1 SGHRS, CDR2 YFSETQ. CDR3: CASSSSSGSAGELFF. The CDR3 DNA is TGCGCCAGCAGCTCGTCTAGCGGGAGTGCCGGGGAGCTGTTTTTT. Combining the CDR3 with reference TRBV5-1 and TRBJ2-2 gives the whole variable domain KAGVTQTPRYLIKTRGQQVTLSCSPISGHRSVSWYQQTPGQGLQFLFEYFSETQRNKGNFPGRFSGRQFSNSRSEMNVSTLELGDSALYLCASSSSSGSAGELFFGEGSRLTVL.

The sample holds a few counts of this clone. The chain uses TRBV30 and TRBJ2-5, with 9 bases fitting TRBD2. The length of the CDR3 is 15 residues. V was pared by 3 bases and J by 5 bases, with 10 bases of the junction left unmatched. Germline loops: CDR1 GTSNPN, CDR2 SVGIG (reference sequence). The CDR3 protein is CAWRKAGGPRETQYF. CDR3 nucleotides: TGTGCCTGGAGAAAGGCGGGAGGGCCCAGGGAGACCCAGTACTTC. Using reference TRBV30 and TRBJ2-5 for the parts outside the CDR3, the full variable domain is SQTIHQWPATLVQPVGSPLSLECTVEGTSNPNLYWYRQAAGRGLQLLFYSVGIGQISSEVPQNLSASRPQDRQFILSSKKLLLSDSGFYLCAWRKAGGPRETQYFGPGTRLLVL.

V and J are TRBV4-3 and TRBJ2-7, with D unresolved. CDR1 and CDR2 from the germline V gene are LGHNA and YSLEER. The length of the CDR3 is 13 residues. V lost 1 base, J lost 7 bases, and 11 bases lay in between. The CDR3 spells CASSQGVNGEQYF. CDR3 DNA sequence: TGCGCCAGCAGCCAAGGTGTGAATGGGGAGCAGTACTTC.

J is TRBJ2-3 and V is TRBV13; D is perhaps TRBD1 or TRBD2 (5 bases each). CDR1 PRHDT and CDR2 FYEKMQ come from the germline V gene (reference sequence). The CDR3 loop spans 14 amino acids. Trimming shortened V by 5 bases and J by 2 bases, and 11 bases separated the two germline ends. The CDR3 protein is CASSQLGDTDTQYF. The CDR3 bases are TGTGCCAGCAGCCAACTAGGGGACACAGATACGCAGTATTTT. The full variable domain, its missing parts supplied by reference TRBV13 and TRBJ2-3, is AAGVIQSPRHLIKEKRETATLKCYPIPRHDTVYWYQQGPGQDPQFLISFYEKMQSDKGSIPDRFSAQQFSDYHSELNMSSLELGDSALYFCASSQLGDTDTQYFGPGTRLTVL.

This clone was seen more than once but under ten times. The chain links TRBV18 to TRBJ1-2; D might be TRBD1 (5 bases). V lost 1 base and J 3 bases, leaving 18 bases between the germline ends. CDR3 size: 17 residues. CDR1 is KGHSH, CDR2 LQKENI, per germline. The CDR3 region has the DNA TGTGCCAGCTCACCACTAGTAACTCAGGGCAACGACTATGGCTACACCTTC. This sequence encodes CASSPLVTQGNDYGYTF.

The chain joins TRBV5-1 to TRBJ2-5; 10 positions agree with TRBD1. Germline trimming cut 6 bases from V and 3 bases from J; bases unmatched to any gene: 8. This CDR3 is 15 amino acids long. Germline-derived CDR1 and CDR2 are SGHRS and YFSETQ. The DNA of the CDR3 is TGCGCCAGCACACCACCGGGACAGGGGAAAGAGACCCAGTACTTC. Protein: CASTPPGQGKETQYF.

The V call is TRBV6-5, the J call TRBJ1-4; TRBD1 is a possible D gene (5 bases). Germline CDR1 and CDR2: MNHEY and SVGAGI. Trimming pared 0 bases from V and 7 bases from J, leaving 12 bases between. This CDR3 region has 15 residues. The CDR3 DNA sequence: TGTGCCAGCAGTTACTCTGGGACCGCGGGTGAAAAACTGTTTTTT. This sequence encodes CASSYSGTAGEKLFF.

This clone was seen a handful of times. V and J are TRBV11-2 and TRBJ2-3, with D tentatively TRBD1 or TRBD2 (6 bases each). Germline CDR1 and CDR2: SGHAT and FQNNGV. V lost 5 bases, J lost 6 bases, and 24 bases lay in between. The CDR3 is 17 amino acids. Written as DNA, the CDR3 is TGTGCCAGCAGCCCCTTTCTAGGGGGGCCTCCAAGGGATACGCAGTATTTT. Amino acids: CASSPFLGGPPRDTQYF.

This clone showed up just a few times. This chain joins TRBV29-1 and TRBJ1-2; D might be TRBD1 (5 bases). V lost 7 bases, J lost 7 bases, and 10 bases lay in between. Per germline, CDR1 SQVTM and CDR2 ANQGSEA. The CDR3 is 10 amino acids. The CDR3 nucleotides read TGCAGCGACGGGGGAGGTGGCTACACCTTC. Residues: CSDGGGGYTF.

V and J are TRBV9 and TRBJ2-3; a weak D match, TRBD1 (6 bases). Looked up from germline, CDR1 is SGDLS and CDR2 is YYNGEE. This CDR3 region has 14 residues. Trimming took off 4 bases at V and 9 bases at J, with 18 bases between the two ends. The CDR3 region has the DNA TGTGCCAGCAGCCCGACCGACAGGTATATGACGCAGTATTTT. Residues: CASSPTDRYMTQYF. Full variable domain (missing parts from reference TRBV9 and TRBJ2-3): DSGVTQTPKHLITATGQRVTLRCSPRSGDLSVYWYQQSLDQGLQFLIQYYNGEERAKGNILERFSAQQFPDLHSELNLSSLELGDSALYFCASSPTDRYMTQYFGPGTRLTVL.

This rearrangement joins TRBV2 to TRBJ1-2; the D is unclear. Germline loops: CDR1 SNHLY, CDR2 FYNNEI. V was shortened by 8 bases and J by 8 bases, with 15 bases between the two germline ends. This CDR3 region has 12 residues. CDR3 DNA sequence: TGTGCCAGCCGAGTTATTGCGTTGGGCTACACCTTC. Protein product: CASRVIALGYTF.

The chain combines TRBV9 with TRBJ2-2; D assignment may be TRBD1 or TRBD2 (5 bases each). The CDR3 is 17 amino acids. V lost 0 bases and J 5 bases, leaving 17 bases between the germline ends. CDR1 is SGDLS and CDR2 is YYNGEE in the germline V gene. CDR3 sequence (DNA): TGTGCCAGCAGCGTAGCGGTCGGGACCCTCGGGACCGGGGAGCTGTTTTTT. Translating gives CASSVAVGTLGTGELFF. Supplemented by reference TRBV9 and TRBJ2-2, the full variable domain reads DSGVTQTPKHLITATGQRVTLRCSPRSGDLSVYWYQQSLDQGLQFLIQYYNGEERAKGNILERFSAQQFPDLHSELNLSSLELGDSALYFCASSVAVGTLGTGELFFGEGSRLTVL.

This clone was seen only a few times. This chain connects TRBV4-3 to TRBJ1-4; tentatively, D is TRBD1 (5 bases). Deletions cut 7 bases from V and 0 bases from J, with 12 bases between. The germline CDR1 and CDR2 sequences are LGHNA and YSLEER. The CDR3 is 15 amino acids. CDR3 coding DNA: TGCGCCAGCAAAGCAACGGGGCCAACTAATGAAAAACTGTTTTTT. It yields the protein CASKATGPTNEKLFF.

This sequence joins TRBV6-5 and TRBJ1-5, with D hard to call. The germline gives CDR1 MNHEY, CDR2 SVGAGI. The V gene lost 6 bases and the J gene lost 4 bases, with 10 bases spanning the gap. This CDR3 spans 13 amino acids. CDR3 protein: CASSPNGNQPQHF. In DNA, the CDR3 is TGTGCCAGCAGCCCCAACGGTAATCAGCCCCAGCATTTT.

The chain has TRBV4-1 and TRBJ1-4; D might be TRBD1 (6 bases). This CDR3 has 16 amino acids. V lost 2 bases and J lost 4, with 14 bases in between. Germline-derived CDR1 and CDR2 are MGHRA and YSYEKL. DNA of the CDR3: TGCGCCAGCAGCCAATGCAAAACAGGGATTAATGAAAAACTGTTTTTT. Amino acid sequence: CASSQCKTGINEKLFF.

The V and J genes are TRBV7-9 and TRBJ2-2; D gene uncertain. The CDR3 is 14 amino acids. V was clipped by 1 base and J by 6 bases, with 9 bases between them. Germline V gene sequence: CDR1 SEHNR, CDR2 FQNEAQ (reference sequence). The CDR3: CASSLVRAAGELFF. DNA of the CDR3: TGTGCCAGCAGCTTAGTTCGGGCAGCCGGGGAGCTGTTTTTT.

This rearrangement joins TRBV9 to TRBJ2-5; TRBD2 is a possible D gene (7 bases). The CDR3 has 16 amino acids. Germline V gene sequence: CDR1 SGDLS, CDR2 YYNGEE. Between the trimmed V and J ends, which lost 1 base and 5 bases, there was a span of 18 bases. CDR3 in amino acids: CASSVNPGAGRETQYF. Written as DNA, the CDR3 is TGTGCCAGCAGCGTAAATCCGGGGGCCGGGAGGGAGACCCAGTACTTC.

The chain is built from TRBV6-5 and TRBJ2-1; weak D call: TRBD2 (5 bases). The CDR3 consists of 15 residues. Between the trimmed V and J ends, which lost 6 bases and 5 bases, there was a span of 17 bases. Germline lookup yields CDR1 MNHEY and CDR2 SVGAGI. CDR3 DNA: TGTGCCAGCAGCCGACAAGGACTGGACCACAATGAGCAGTTCTTC. It is translated as CASSRQGLDHNEQFF.

J is TRBJ2-4 and V is TRBV29-1; D unclear. Trimming shortened V by 2 bases and J by 7 bases, and 12 bases separated the two germline ends. This CDR3 comprises 13 residues. Germline CDR1 is SQVTM and CDR2 is ANQGSEA. CDR3 DNA: TGCAGCGTTGAAATTTTGGCGCGGAACATTCAGTACTTC. Its protein product is CSVEILARNIQYF.

The rearrangement joins TRBV7-2 to TRBJ1-1; TRBD1 matches 7 bases. This CDR3 has 14 residues. The germline gives CDR1 SGHTA, CDR2 FQGNSA. With V trimmed by 5 bases and J by 5 bases, 8 bases remained unmatched. CDR3 coding DNA: TGTGCCAGCAGCCCCCGACAGGGAGGGACTGAAGCTTTCTTT. Its translation is CASSPRQGGTEAFF.

The chain employs TRBV5-4 and TRBJ2-5; D possibly corresponds to TRBD1 (5 bases). The length of the CDR3 is 13 residues. V shed 1 base and J shed 4 bases, with 8 bases lying between them. Per the germline V gene, CDR1 is SGHNT and CDR2 is YYREEE (reference sequence). CDR3 DNA: TGTGCCAGCAGCTTGCAAACAGGAGAGACCCAGTACTTC. Amino acids: CASSLQTGETQYF.

J is TRBJ2-7 and V is TRBV9; D unclear. This CDR3 is built from 14 residues. V lost 0 bases, J lost 2 bases, and 9 bases lay in between. Germline-derived CDR1 and CDR2 are SGDLS and YYNGEE. For the CDR3, the DNA is TGTGCCAGCAGCGTAGGTTATTTCCCCTACGAGCAGTACGTC. Protein sequence: CASSVGYFPYEQYV.

This clone appeared a few times. In DNA form, the CDR3 reads TGTGCCAGCAGCCCTCGGCTAGCGGGGCACCAAGAGACCCAGTACTTC. Its protein is CASSPRLAGHQETQYF. This sequence joins TRBV9 and TRBJ2-5; 9 nucleotides match TRBD2. The CDR3 is made up of 16 amino acids. CDR1 is SGDLS and CDR2 is YYNGEE in the germline V gene. V lost 4 bases to trimming and J lost 0 bases; unmatched junction nucleotides: 7.

This clone showed up just a few times. The chain uses TRBV4-1 and TRBJ2-3, with D possibly being TRBD2 (6 bases). The CDR3 runs 18 residues. Germline-derived CDR1 and CDR2 are MGHRA and YSYEKL. V was trimmed by 2 bases and J by 0 bases, leaving 18 bases between them. The DNA of the CDR3 is TGCGCCAGCAGCCAACACAAGATAATGGGGACTAGCACAGATACGCAGTATTTT. This codes for CASSQHKIMGTSTDTQYF.

The chain carries TRBV4-2 and TRBJ2-1; D is uncertain. CDR1 LGHNA and CDR2 YNFKEQ come from the germline V gene. Trimming took off 5 bases at V and 4 bases at J, with 9 bases between the two ends. The CDR3 is 13 residues long. The CDR3 nucleotides are TGTGCCAGCAGCAGCTTCGATTACAATGAGCAGTTCTTC. Translated, it gives CASSSFDYNEQFF.

The chain joins TRBV4-1 to TRBJ2-3; 11 bases are a match to TRBD2. After removal of 1 base from V and 3 bases from J, the junction contained 3 bases not matched to a gene. CDR3 length equals 16 residues. Looked up from germline, CDR1 is MGHRA and CDR2 is YSYEKL. The CDR3 bases are TGCGCCAGCAGCCAAGTGGCTAGCGGGGGGACAGATACGCAGTATTTT. Its protein is CASSQVASGGTDTQYF.

This clone has just a few counts. The rearrangement uses TRBV14 and TRBJ2-3; 12 bases map to TRBD2. In germline, CDR1 is SGHDN, CDR2 FVKESK. The CDR3 totals 17 residues. J lost 0 bases, V lost 4 bases, and 5 bases had no gene match. CDR3 nucleotides: TGTGCCAGCAGCCTCTGGACTAGCGGGATTAGCACAGATACGCAGTATTTT. Amino acid sequence: CASSLWTSGISTDTQYF.

The chain is built from TRBV7-6 and TRBJ2-5; possibly TRBD2 for D (5 bases). The CDR3 spans 16 residues. Trimming cost V 6 bases and J 4 bases, with 21 bases left between them. Germline V gene sequence: CDR1 SGHVS, CDR2 FNYEAQ. DNA of the CDR3: TGTGCCAGCAGTCTTTACGCTAGGACTCCCATAGAGACCCAGTACTTC. Translated, it gives CASSLYARTPIETQYF.

This sequence joins TRBV5-4 and TRBJ1-3, with D hard to call. There are 14 residues in the CDR3. Germline V gene lookup returns CDR1 SGHNT and CDR2 YYREEE (reference sequence). Trimming left V 4 bases short and J 3 bases short, with 11 bases between. Here the CDR3 reads CASSTMEGGNTIYF. DNA for the CDR3: TGTGCCAGCAGCACGATGGAGGGTGGAAACACCATATATTTT.